The rows below give T cell receptor beta chains drawn from one sample of a study of T-cell memory formation after mild COVID-19. TCRdb analysed the 5' RACE reads with MiXCR anew, one entry per CDR3 protein. The sample has 450,000 to 650,000 distinct CDR3 sequences; approximately 19% are singletons. Sequencing was performed on PBMCs or a T cell subset sorted from them (not recorded which). Source of these receptors: an adult woman who had mild COVID-19 (a few samples of this study predate the infection). Cell type and time point are not known. Each CDR3 is given with its conserved first and last residue. D genes are given only for firm matches. A clone size is listed for some rows: how often the clone was seen (once, few, many), or a class if it is expanded.

d_call	v_call	clone_size	j_call	cdr3_aa	cdr3_nt
TRBD1	TRBV29-1	-	TRBJ1-2	CSAEGAVGYGYTF	TGCAGCGCGGAGGGGGCTGTAGGCTATGGCTACACCTTC
-	TRBV5-1	many	TRBJ2-7	CASSLAGRYEQYF	TGCGCCAGCAGCTTGGCCGGTAGGTACGAGCAGTACTTC
TRBD2	TRBV7-9	few	TRBJ2-3	CASITRRRGGGDTQYF	TGTGCCAGCATCACCCGTCGGCGGGGGGGCGGAGATACGCAGTATTTT
TRBD1	TRBV20-1	few	TRBJ1-5	CSATPDRRTQPQHF	TGCAGTGCCACCCCGGACAGGCGGACTCAGCCCCAGCATTTT
-	TRBV7-9	-	TRBJ2-7	CASSPGKYGRAISYEQYF	TGTGCCAGCAGCCCGGGGAAGTATGGCAGGGCCATCTCCTACGAGCAGTACTTC
-	TRBV6-5	once	TRBJ1-4	CASSLALRGGSEKLFF	TGTGCCAGCAGTTTGGCCCTCCGTGGCGGGAGTGAAAAACTGTTTTTT
-	TRBV30	-	TRBJ2-7	CAWSAVLVYEQYF	TGTGCCTGGAGTGCGGTTTTGGTCTACGAGCAGTACTTC
-	TRBV4-1	-	TRBJ2-7	CASSLRQAPYEQYF	TGCGCCAGCAGCCTCAGACAGGCTCCCTACGAGCAGTACTTC
TRBD2	TRBV7-2	few	TRBJ2-7	CASSPTSGRPGEQYF	TGTGCCAGCAGCCCGACTAGCGGGAGGCCGGGGGAGCAGTACTTC
-	TRBV5-5	few	TRBJ2-7	CASSLDGQFYEQYF	TGTGCCAGCAGCTTGGATGGCCAGTTCTACGAGCAGTACTTC
-	TRBV7-3	-	TRBJ2-2	CASSPVGSGELFF	TGTGCCAGCAGCCCAGTTGGATCCGGGGAGCTGTTTTTT
TRBD1	TRBV5-1	few	TRBJ2-2	CASSLVLLGQGNTGELFF	TGCGCCAGCAGCTTGGTGTTATTGGGACAGGGGAACACCGGGGAGCTGTTTTTT
TRBD1	TRBV6-5	-	TRBJ1-2	CASSSGQGAINYGYTF	TGTGCCAGCAGCTCGGGACAGGGCGCCATTAACTATGGCTACACCTTC
-	TRBV7-9	-	TRBJ2-5	CASTQGETQYF	TGTGCCAGCACCCAAGGGGAGACCCAGTACTTC